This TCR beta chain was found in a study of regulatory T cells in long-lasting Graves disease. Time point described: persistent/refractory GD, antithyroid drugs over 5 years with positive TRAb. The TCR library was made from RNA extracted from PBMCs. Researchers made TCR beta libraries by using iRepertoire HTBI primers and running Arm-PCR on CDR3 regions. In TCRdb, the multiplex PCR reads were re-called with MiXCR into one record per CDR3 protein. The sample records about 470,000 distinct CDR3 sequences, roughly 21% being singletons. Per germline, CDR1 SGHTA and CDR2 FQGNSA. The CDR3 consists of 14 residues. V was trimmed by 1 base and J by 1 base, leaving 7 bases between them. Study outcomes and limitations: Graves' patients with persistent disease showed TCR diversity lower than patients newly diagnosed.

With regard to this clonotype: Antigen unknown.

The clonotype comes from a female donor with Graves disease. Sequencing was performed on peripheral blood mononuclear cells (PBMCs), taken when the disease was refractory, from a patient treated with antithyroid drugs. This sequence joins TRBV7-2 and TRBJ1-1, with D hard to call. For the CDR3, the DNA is TGTGCCAGCAGCTTAGTTGGGAAGAACACTGAAGCTTTCTTT. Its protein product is CASSLVGKNTEAFF.